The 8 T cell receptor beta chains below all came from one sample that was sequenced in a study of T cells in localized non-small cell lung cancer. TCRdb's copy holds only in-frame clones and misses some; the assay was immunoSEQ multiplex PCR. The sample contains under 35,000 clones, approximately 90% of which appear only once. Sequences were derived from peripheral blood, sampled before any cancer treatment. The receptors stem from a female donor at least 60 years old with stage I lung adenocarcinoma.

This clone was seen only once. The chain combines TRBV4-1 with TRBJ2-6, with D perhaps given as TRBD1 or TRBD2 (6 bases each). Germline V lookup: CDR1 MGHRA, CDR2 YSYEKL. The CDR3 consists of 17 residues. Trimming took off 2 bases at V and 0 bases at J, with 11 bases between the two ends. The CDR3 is CASSQPRGLSGANVLTF. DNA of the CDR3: TGCGCCAGCAGCCAACCACGGGGGCTCTCTGGGGCCAACGTCCTGACTTTC.

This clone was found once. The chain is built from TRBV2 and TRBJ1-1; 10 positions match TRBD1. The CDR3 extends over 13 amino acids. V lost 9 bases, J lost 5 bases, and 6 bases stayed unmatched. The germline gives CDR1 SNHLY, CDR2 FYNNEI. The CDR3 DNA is TGTGCCAGAAAGGACAGGGGGGGAACTGAAGCTTTCTTT. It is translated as CARKDRGGTEAFF.

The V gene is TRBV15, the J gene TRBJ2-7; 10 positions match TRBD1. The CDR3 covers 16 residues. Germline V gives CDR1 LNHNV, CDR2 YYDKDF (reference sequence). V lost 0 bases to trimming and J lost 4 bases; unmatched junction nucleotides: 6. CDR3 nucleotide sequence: TGTGCCACCAGCAGAGATTTCCCGGGACAGGGGTACGAGCAGTACTTC. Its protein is CATSRDFPGQGYEQYF.

CDR3 residues: CASSQVGVIADTQYF. CDR3 nucleotide sequence: TGCGCCAGCAGCCAAGTGGGAGTTATCGCAGATACGCAGTATTTT. V gene TRBV4-1 combines with J gene TRBJ2-3; maybe TRBD2 (5 bases). Germline loops: CDR1 MGHRA, CDR2 YSYEKL. CDR3 size: 15 residues. Trimming removed 1 base at V and 4 bases at J, with 12 bases between.

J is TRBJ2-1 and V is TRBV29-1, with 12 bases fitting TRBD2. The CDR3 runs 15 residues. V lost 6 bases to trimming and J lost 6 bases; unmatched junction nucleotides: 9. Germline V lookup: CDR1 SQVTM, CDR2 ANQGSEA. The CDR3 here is CSVIDPSGGVNEQFF. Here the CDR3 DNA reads TGCAGCGTGATAGACCCTAGCGGGGGGGTCAATGAGCAGTTCTTC.

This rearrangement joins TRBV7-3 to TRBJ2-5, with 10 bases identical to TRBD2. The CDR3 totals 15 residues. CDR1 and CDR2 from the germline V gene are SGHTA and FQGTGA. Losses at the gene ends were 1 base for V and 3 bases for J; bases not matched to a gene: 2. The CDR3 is CASSLSGLAEETQYF. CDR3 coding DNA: TGTGCCAGCAGCTTAAGTGGACTAGCGGAAGAGACCCAGTACTTC.

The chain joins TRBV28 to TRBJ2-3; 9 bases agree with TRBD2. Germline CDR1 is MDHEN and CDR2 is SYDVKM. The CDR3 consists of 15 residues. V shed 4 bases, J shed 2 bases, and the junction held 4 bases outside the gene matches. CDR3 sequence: CASSYSGSLTDTQYF. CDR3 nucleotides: TGTGCCAGCAGTTATAGCGGGAGTCTCACAGATACGCAGTATTTT.

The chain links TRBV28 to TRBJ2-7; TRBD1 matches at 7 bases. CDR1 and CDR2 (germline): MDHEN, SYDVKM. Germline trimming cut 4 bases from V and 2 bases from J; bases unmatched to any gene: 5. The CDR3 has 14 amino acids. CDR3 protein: CASSSGQIPYEQYF. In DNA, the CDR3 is TGTGCCAGCAGTTCGGGACAGATCCCCTACGAGCAGTACTTC. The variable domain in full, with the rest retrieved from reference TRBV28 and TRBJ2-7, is DVKVTQSSRYLVKRTGEKVFLECVQDMDHENMFWYRQDPGLGLRLIYFSYDVKMKEKGDIPEGYSVSREKKERFSLILESASTNQTSMYLCASSSGQIPYEQYFGPGTRLTVT.